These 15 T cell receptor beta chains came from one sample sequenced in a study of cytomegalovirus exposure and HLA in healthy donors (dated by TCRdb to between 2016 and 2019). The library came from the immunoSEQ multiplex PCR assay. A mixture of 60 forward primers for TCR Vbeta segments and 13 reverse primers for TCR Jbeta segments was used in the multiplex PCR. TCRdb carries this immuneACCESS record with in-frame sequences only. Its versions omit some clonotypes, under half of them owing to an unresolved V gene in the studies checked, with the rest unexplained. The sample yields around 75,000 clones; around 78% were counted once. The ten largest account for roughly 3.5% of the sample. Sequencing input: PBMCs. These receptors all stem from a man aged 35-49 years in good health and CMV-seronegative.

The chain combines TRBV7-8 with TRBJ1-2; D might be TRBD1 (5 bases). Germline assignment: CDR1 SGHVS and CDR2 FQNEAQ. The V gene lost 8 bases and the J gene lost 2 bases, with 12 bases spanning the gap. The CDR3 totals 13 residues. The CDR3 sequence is CASGGTQNYGYTF. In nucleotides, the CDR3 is TGTGCCAGCGGGGGGACTCAGAACTATGGCTACACCTTC.

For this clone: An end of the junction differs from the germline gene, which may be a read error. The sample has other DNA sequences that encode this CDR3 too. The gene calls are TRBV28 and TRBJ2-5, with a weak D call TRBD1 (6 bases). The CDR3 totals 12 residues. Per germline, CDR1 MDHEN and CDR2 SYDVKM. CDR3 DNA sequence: TGTGCTAGCAGTTTATCAGGGGCGACCCAGTACTTC. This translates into CASSLSGATQYF.

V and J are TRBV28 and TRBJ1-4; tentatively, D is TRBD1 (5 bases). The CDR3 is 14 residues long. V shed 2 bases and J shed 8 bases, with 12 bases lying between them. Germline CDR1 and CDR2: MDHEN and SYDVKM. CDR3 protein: CASSLVFGGEKLFF. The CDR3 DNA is TGTGCCAGCAGTTTAGTCTTCGGGGGGGAAAAACTGTTTTTT. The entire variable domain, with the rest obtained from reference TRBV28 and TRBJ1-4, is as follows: DVKVTQSSRYLVKRTGEKVFLECVQDMDHENMFWYRQDPGLGLRLIYFSYDVKMKEKGDIPEGYSVSREKKERFSLILESASTNQTSMYLCASSLVFGGEKLFFGSGTQLSVL.

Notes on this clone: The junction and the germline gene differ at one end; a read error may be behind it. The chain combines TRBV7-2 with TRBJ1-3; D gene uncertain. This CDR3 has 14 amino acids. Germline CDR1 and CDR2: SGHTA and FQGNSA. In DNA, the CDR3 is TGTGCCAGCAGCTTAGGGGCCTTAGGAACCACCATATATTTT. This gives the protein CASSLGALGTTIYF. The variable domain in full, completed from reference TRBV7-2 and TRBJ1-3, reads GAGVSQSPSNKVTEKGKDVELRCDPISGHTALYWYRQSLGQGLEFLIYFQGNSAPDKSGLPSDRFSAERTGGSVSTLTIQRTQQEDSAVYLCASSLGALGTTIYFGEGSWLTVV.

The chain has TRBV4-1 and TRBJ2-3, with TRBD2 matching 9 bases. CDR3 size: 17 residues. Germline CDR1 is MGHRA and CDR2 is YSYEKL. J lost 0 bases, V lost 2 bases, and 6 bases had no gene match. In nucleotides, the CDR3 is TGCGCCAGCAGCCAAATAGCGGGGGCCCCCAGCACAGATACGCAGTATTTT. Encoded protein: CASSQIAGAPSTDTQYF.

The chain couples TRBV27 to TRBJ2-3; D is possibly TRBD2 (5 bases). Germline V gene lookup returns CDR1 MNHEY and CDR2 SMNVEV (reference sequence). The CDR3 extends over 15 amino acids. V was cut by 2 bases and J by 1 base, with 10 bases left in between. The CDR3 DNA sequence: TGTGCCAGCAGTTTAGAGGGATTCGGCACAGATACGCAGTATTTT. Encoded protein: CASSLEGFGTDTQYF.

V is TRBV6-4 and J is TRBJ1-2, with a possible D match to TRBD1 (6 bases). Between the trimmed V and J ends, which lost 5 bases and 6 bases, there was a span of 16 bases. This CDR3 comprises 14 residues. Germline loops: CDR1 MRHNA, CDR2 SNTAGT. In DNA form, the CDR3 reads TGTGCCAGCAGTCAAGAGTGGGGGCGTGATGGCTACACCTTC. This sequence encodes CASSQEWGRDGYTF.

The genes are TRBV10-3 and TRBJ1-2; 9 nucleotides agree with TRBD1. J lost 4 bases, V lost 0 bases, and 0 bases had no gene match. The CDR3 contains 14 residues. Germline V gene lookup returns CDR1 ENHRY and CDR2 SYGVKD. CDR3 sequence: CAISESDRGYGYTF. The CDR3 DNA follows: TGTGCCATCAGTGAGTCGGACAGGGGCTATGGCTACACCTTC.

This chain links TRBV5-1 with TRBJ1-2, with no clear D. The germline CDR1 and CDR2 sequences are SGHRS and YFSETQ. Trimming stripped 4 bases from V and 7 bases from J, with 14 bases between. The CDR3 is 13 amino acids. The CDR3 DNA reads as TGCGCCAGCAGCCCGGCGGGGTATGGTGGCTACACCTTC. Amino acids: CASSPAGYGGYTF. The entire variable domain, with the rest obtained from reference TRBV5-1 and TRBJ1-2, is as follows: KAGVTQTPRYLIKTRGQQVTLSCSPISGHRSVSWYQQTPGQGLQFLFEYFSETQRNKGNFPGRFSGRQFSNSRSEMNVSTLELGDSALYLCASSPAGYGGYTFGSGTRLTVV.

The CDR3 reads CASSLDDNSYGYTF. The DNA for the CDR3 is TGCGCCAGCAGCTTGGATGACAATAGCTATGGCTACACCTTC. V usage is TRBV5-1 and J usage is TRBJ1-2; D is uncertain. The CDR3 covers 14 residues. With 0 bases removed from V and 4 bases from J, the gap between germline ends came to 10 bases. CDR1 and CDR2 (germline): SGHRS, YFSETQ.

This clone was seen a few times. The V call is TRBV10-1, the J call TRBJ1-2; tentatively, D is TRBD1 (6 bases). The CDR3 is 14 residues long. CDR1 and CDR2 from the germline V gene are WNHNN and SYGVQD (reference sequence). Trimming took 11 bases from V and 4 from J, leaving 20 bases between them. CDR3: CARRRQGPGYGYTF. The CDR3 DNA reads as TGCGCCCGCCGTCGCCAGGGGCCGGGCTATGGCTACACCTTC.

The CDR3 region has the DNA TGTGCCAGCAGTCCAAGGGACTCCTATCAGCCCCAGCATTTT. Protein product: CASSPRDSYQPQHF. This chain uses TRBV28 with TRBJ1-5, with D possibly matching TRBD1 (5 bases). The germline V gene encodes CDR1 MDHEN and CDR2 SYDVKM. Trimming stripped 5 bases from V and 5 bases from J, with 13 bases between. The CDR3 runs to 14 residues.

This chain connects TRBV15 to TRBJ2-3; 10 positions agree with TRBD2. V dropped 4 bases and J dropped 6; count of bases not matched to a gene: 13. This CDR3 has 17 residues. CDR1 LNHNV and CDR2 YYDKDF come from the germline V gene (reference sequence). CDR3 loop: CATSTEQRGGYPDTQYF. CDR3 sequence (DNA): TGTGCCACCAGCACTGAACAGCGGGGGGGATACCCCGATACGCAGTATTTT.

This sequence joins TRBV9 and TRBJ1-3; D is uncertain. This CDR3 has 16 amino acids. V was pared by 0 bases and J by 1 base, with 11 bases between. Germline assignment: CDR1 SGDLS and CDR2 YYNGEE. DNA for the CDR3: TGTGCCAGCAGCGTAGGGGCACGAACTTCTGGAAACACCATATATTTT. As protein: CASSVGARTSGNTIYF.

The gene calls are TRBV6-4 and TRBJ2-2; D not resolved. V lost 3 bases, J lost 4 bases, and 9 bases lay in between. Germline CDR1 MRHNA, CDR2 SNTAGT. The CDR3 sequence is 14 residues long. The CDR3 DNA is TGTGCCAGCAGTGAACTACTTGGCACCGGGGAGCTGTTTTTT. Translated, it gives CASSELLGTGELFF.